This TCR beta chain is from a study of CD8+ T cells in alopecia areata. Overall study context: The drug, oral tofacitinib, was given to treated patients at 5 to 10 mg twice daily. Study-wide results and caveats: The study found higher clonality in lesional than normal scalp, especially in alopecia totalis/universalis.

Extracted RNA was reverse transcribed, and the resulting cDNA served as sequencing template. TCRdb's copy holds only in-frame clones and misses some; the assay was immunoSEQ multiplex PCR. This sample has roughly 6,000 clones; more than 55% occur once, and the top ten carry approximately 8.1%. Treatment described: oral pan-JAK inhibitor, 5-10 mg twice daily. The investigators collected lesional scalp punch biopsies and peripheral blood from alopecia areata patients. In regard to this clone: What it binds is unknown.

Germline-derived CDR1 and CDR2 are SGHVS and FQNEAQ. This CDR3 spans 16 amino acids. V was trimmed by 5 bases and J by 4 bases, leaving 15 bases between them. This specimen consisted of skin, obtained at approximately week 31, from a patient treated with tofacitinib. The TCR originated in a human donor with alopecia areata. This sequence joins TRBV7-8 and TRBJ2-6; no clear D gene. This CDR3 is CASSTYRFAGANVLTF. The DNA of the CDR3 is TGTGCCAGCAGCACCTACCGGTTTGCGGGGGCCAACGTCCTGACTTTC.